This entry lists 25 T cell receptor beta chains sequenced from one sample in a study of T cells in Graves' hyperthyroidism and ophthalmopathy. Template material for amplifying TCR beta CDR3 regions consisted of RNA transcripts. First-round RT-PCR of the TCR CDR3 relied on the HTBI primer set. TCRdb re-derived calls from the multiplex PCR reads in MiXCR, one entry per CDR3 protein. The sample shows 560,000 or so distinct CDR3 sequences, more than 45% of them seen only once. Sequencing was done on a sample of peripheral blood or thyroid tissue (not recorded which). These receptors all come from a woman in her late teens or twenties with Graves' hyperthyroidism.

The rearrangement uses TRBV25-1 and TRBJ1-2, with D perhaps matching TRBD1 (5 bases). In germline, CDR1 is MGHDK, CDR2 SYGVNS. The CDR3 has 14 residues. The V end was cut by 2 bases, the J end by 3 bases, with 10 bases between. CDR3 sequence reads: CASSEVGRYYGYTF. The CDR3 nucleotides are TGTGCCAGCAGTGAAGTGGGGCGCTACTATGGCTACACCTTC.

As for this clonotype: Because the CDR3 is missing its conserved closing phenylalanine or tryptophan, this is likely a read error. The V and J genes are TRBV2 and TRBJ1-2; 7 nucleotides match TRBD1. V shed 4 bases, J shed 7 bases, and the junction held 15 bases outside the gene matches. Per the germline V gene, CDR1 is SNHLY and CDR2 is FYNNEI. The CDR3 loop spans 16 amino acids. CDR3 nucleotide sequence: TGTGCCAGCAGTGCCTTAGGGACAGAGCCCCTTCTTGGCTACACCCTC. Translated: CASSALGTEPLLGYTL.

A remark on this clonotype: Given a much more abundant clone one base away, this may be a read error. The chain is built from TRBV11-1 and TRBJ1-6; no reliable D call. Germline CDR1 reads SGHAT; CDR2 reads FQDESV (reference sequence). V gave up 0 bases and J gave up 6 bases, with 15 bases separating them. The CDR3 covers 17 residues. CDR3 coding DNA: TGTGCCAGCAGCTTAGCCCTTAGCTCTGTGAGTAATTCACCCCTCCACTTT. Its translation: CASSLALSSVSNSPLHF.

This clonotype has a handful of counts. This chain links TRBV20-1 with TRBJ1-1; D gene uncertain. CDR1 and CDR2 (germline): DFQATT, SNEGSKA (reference sequence). CDR3 length equals 13 residues. Trimming stripped 1 base from V and 0 bases from J, with 6 bases between. CDR3 DNA sequence: TGCAGTGCTAGAGTGCCAATGAACACTGAAGCTTTCTTT. Translation gives CSARVPMNTEAFF.

Turning to this clonotype: A much larger clone differs by one base, so this may be a read error. Given the absence of the conserved phenylalanine or tryptophan at the CDR3 end, a read error is likely. The chain couples TRBV6-1 to TRBJ1-1; D ambiguous. The CDR3 has 16 amino acids. The germline V and J ends were trimmed by 6 bases and 1 base, with 18 bases remaining between them. Germline assignment: CDR1 MNHNS and CDR2 SASEGT. CDR3 loop: CASRNTGSGKNTEAFL. In DNA form, the CDR3 reads TGTGCCAGCAGGAATACCGGATCCGGTAAGAACACTGAAGCTTTCCTT.

This clonotype was picked up a small number of times. CDR3 region: CASSPDRQRAEAFF. The CDR3 DNA follows: TGTGCCAGCAGTCCGGACAGGCAGAGGGCTGAAGCTTTCTTT. The chain has TRBV2 and TRBJ1-1, with 7 bases aligning to TRBD1. Germline-derived CDR1 and CDR2 are SNHLY and FYNNEI. The CDR3 covers 14 residues. The V segment lost 5 bases and the J segment 6 bases; nucleotides outside the gene matches: 9.

The genes are TRBV7-2 and TRBJ1-2; 8 bases are a match to TRBD1. Germline CDR1 reads SGHTA; CDR2 reads FQGNSA. This CDR3 has 15 amino acids. J was trimmed by 4 bases and V by 1 base; bases with no gene match: 5. DNA for the CDR3: TGTGCCAGCAGCTTAGGGACAGGGATTTCCTATGGCTACACCTTC. This codes for CASSLGTGISYGYTF. The full variable domain, in which reference TRBV7-2 and TRBJ1-2 provide the parts outside the CDR3, is GAGVSQSPSNKVTEKGKDVELRCDPISGHTALYWYRQSLGQGLEFLIYFQGNSAPDKSGLPSDRFSAERTGGSVSTLTIQRTQQEDSAVYLCASSLGTGISYGYTFGSGTRLTVV.

With regard to this clonotype: The junction shows a germline mismatch at one end, possibly a read error. The chain uses TRBV25-1 and TRBJ1-4; D perhaps matches TRBD1 (5 bases). The length of the CDR3 is 11 residues. Germline V gives CDR1 MGHDK, CDR2 SYGVNS. CDR3 DNA: TGTGCCAGGCAGGGTCCGGAAAGACTGTTTTTT. The encoded protein is CARQGPERLFF.

This clonotype was observed once. This chain's CDR3 is CASSSAGDNQPQHF. CDR3 coding DNA: TGTGCCAGCAGTTCTGCAGGGGACAATCAGCCCCAGCATTTT. The chain combines TRBV12-3 or TRBV12-4 with TRBJ1-5, with TRBD1 as a possible D gene (6 bases). This CDR3 has 14 residues. Between the trimmed V and J ends, which lost 4 bases and 3 bases, there was a span of 10 bases.

V and J are TRBV2 and TRBJ1-2; TRBD1 aligns across 9 bases. CDR3 length: 15 amino acids. The germline V gene encodes CDR1 SNHLY and CDR2 FYNNEI. J gave up 4 bases and V 7 bases, and 10 bases lay outside the gene matches. The CDR3 sequence: CASTPLLGQGYGYTF. The CDR3 DNA is TGTGCCAGCACCCCTCTACTGGGACAGGGCTATGGCTACACCTTC.

The J gene is TRBJ1-4, the V gene TRBV7-3; 9 nucleotides line up with TRBD1. CDR1 is SGHTA and CDR2 is FQGTGA in the germline V gene. This CDR3 comprises 15 residues. V trimming: 5 bases; J trimming: 7 bases; junction bases outside the gene matches: 8. CDR3 DNA: TGTGCCAGCAGCCAAGAGGACAGGGGTGGTGAAAAACTGTTTTTT. It encodes CASSQEDRGGEKLFF.

This clonotype was observed at least ten times. The chain uses TRBV7-2 and TRBJ2-7, with 8 bases that match TRBD2. V dropped 3 bases and J dropped 4; count of bases not matched to a gene: 8. The CDR3 has 15 residues. The germline V gene encodes CDR1 SGHTA and CDR2 FQGNSA. This chain's CDR3 is CASSFQSGSAYEQYF. The CDR3 coding sequence is TGTGCCAGCAGCTTCCAAAGCGGGAGCGCGTACGAGCAGTACTTC. Full variable domain (remainder filled in from reference TRBV7-2 and TRBJ2-7): GAGVSQSPSNKVTEKGKDVELRCDPISGHTALYWYRQSLGQGLEFLIYFQGNSAPDKSGLPSDRFSAERTGGSVSTLTIQRTQQEDSAVYLCASSFQSGSAYEQYFGPGTRLTVT.

This clonotype came up many times. The genes are TRBV24-1 and TRBJ2-5; D gene unclear. The V and J ends lost 0 bases and 1 base respectively, with 2 bases between them. This CDR3 is 13 amino acids long. CDR1 is KGHDR, CDR2 SFDVKD, per germline. The CDR3 sequence: CATSDLTQETQYF. The CDR3 DNA sequence: TGTGCCACCAGTGATTTGACCCAAGAGACCCAGTACTTC.

This clonotype was counted ten times or more. The gene calls are TRBV20-1 and TRBJ2-7, with 8 bases that match TRBD2. The length of the CDR3 is 13 residues. V lost 7 bases to trimming and J lost 6 bases; unmatched junction nucleotides: 11. Germline values: CDR1 DFQATT, CDR2 SNEGSKA (reference sequence). The CDR3 spells CSVREREYTEQYF. The DNA for the CDR3 is TGCAGTGTGAGGGAGCGGGAGTACACCGAGCAGTACTTC.

This clonotype was seen only a few times. The chain recombines TRBV5-6 with TRBJ1-5; D perhaps matches TRBD1 (5 bases). The CDR3 runs 14 residues. CDR1 and CDR2 (germline): SGHDT, YYEEEE. The V end was cut by 0 bases, the J end by 5 bases, with 9 bases between. The DNA for the CDR3 is TGTGCCAGCAGCTTGGCCGGGACTTATCAGCCCCAGCATTTT. Residues: CASSLAGTYQPQHF.

This clonotype was seen once. This chain uses TRBV7-3 with TRBJ2-2, with a tentative D call TRBD2 (5 bases). There are 14 residues in the CDR3. V dropped 8 bases and J dropped 1 base, with 11 bases sitting between them. Per the germline V gene, CDR1 is SGHTA and CDR2 is FQGTGA. For the CDR3, the DNA is TGTGCCAGCCAATCACGGGAGAACACCGGGGAGCTGTTTTTT. Amino acid sequence: CASQSRENTGELFF.

This clonotype was recorded many times. This chain links TRBV15 with TRBJ2-5; the D gene is possibly TRBD1 (6 bases). This CDR3 is built from 16 residues. V was shortened by 2 bases and J by 0 bases, with 13 bases between the two germline ends. Germline V lookup: CDR1 LNHNV, CDR2 YYDKDF (reference sequence). The CDR3 DNA follows: TGTGCCACCAGCAGACCCGACAGGTTTTACCAAGAGACCCAGTACTTC. Translating it yields CATSRPDRFYQETQYF. The whole variable domain, remainder taken from reference TRBV15 and TRBJ2-5, is DAMVIQNPRYQVTQFGKPVTLSCSQTLNHNVMYWYQQKSSQAPKLLFHYYDKDFNNEADTPDNFQSRRPNTSFCFLDIRSPGLGDTAMYLCATSRPDRFYQETQYFGPGTRLLVL.

The sample holds a few counts of this clonotype. The chain carries TRBV29-1 and TRBJ1-6; D not resolved. This CDR3 is 14 amino acids long. The V gene lost 7 bases and the J gene lost 5 bases, with 15 bases spanning the gap. Germline loops: CDR1 SQVTM, CDR2 ANQGSEA. The CDR3 region has the DNA TGCAGCGACCCGGGAGGACCTAATAATTCACCCCTCCACTTT. Encoded protein: CSDPGGPNNSPLHF.

This clonotype was picked up many times. The chain couples TRBV7-8 to TRBJ2-7; D may correspond to TRBD1 or TRBD2 (5 bases each). CDR1 and CDR2 from the germline V gene are SGHVS and FQNEAQ. CDR3 length: 15 residues. V was cut by 5 bases and J by 3 bases, with 17 bases left in between. CDR3 residues: CASSRKGTAIYEQYF. The DNA of the CDR3 is TGTGCCAGCAGCCGCAAGGGGACGGCGATCTACGAGCAGTACTTC.

The sample holds a few counts of this clonotype. The V call is TRBV7-9, the J call TRBJ1-5; TRBD1 matches 7 bases. The CDR3 has 16 amino acids. Germline V lookup: CDR1 SEHNR, CDR2 FQNEAQ (reference sequence). J gave up 3 bases and V 3 bases, and 8 bases lay outside the gene matches. The CDR3 spells CASSFTKTGTNQPQHF. The CDR3 DNA follows: TGTGCCAGCAGCTTTACCAAGACAGGGACCAATCAGCCCCAGCATTTT.

In this sample, this clonotype turned up a few times. J is TRBJ2-3 and V is TRBV29-1; D possibly corresponds to TRBD2 (5 bases). Trimming stripped 1 base from V and 4 bases from J, with 6 bases between. The CDR3 extends over 12 amino acids. Germline V CDR1 and CDR2: SQVTM, ANQGSEA. CDR3 residues: CSVEGGSDTQYF. CDR3 DNA sequence: TGCAGCGTTGAAGGAGGGTCAGATACGCAGTATTTT.

This chain links TRBV5-1 with TRBJ1-1; no firm D call. Germline CDR1 SGHRS, CDR2 YFSETQ. With 0 bases removed from V and 7 bases from J, the gap between germline ends came to 13 bases. The CDR3 has 14 residues. The CDR3 bases are TGCGCCAGCAGCTTGGCGGTTGTAGGAGGTGAAGCTTTCTTT. It codes for CASSLAVVGGEAFF.

In this sample, this clonotype turned up a few times. The rearrangement uses TRBV19 and TRBJ2-2, with TRBD1 matching over 9 bases. The trim removed 4 bases at V and 4 bases at J, leaving 10 bases unmatched. CDR3 length: 17 amino acids. Germline CDR1 and CDR2: LNHDA and SQIVND (reference sequence). The CDR3 sequence is CASSRMGQGGGTGELFF. The DNA for the CDR3 is TGTGCCAGTAGTAGGATGGGACAGGGCGGAGGCACCGGGGAGCTGTTTTTT. The full variable domain, its missing parts supplied by reference TRBV19 and TRBJ2-2, is DGGITQSPKYLFRKEGQNVTLSCEQNLNHDAMYWYRQDPGQGLRLIYYSQIVNDFQKGDIAEGYSVSREKKESFPLTVTSAQKNPTAFYLCASSRMGQGGGTGELFFGEGSRLTVL.

The chain recombines TRBV19 with TRBJ1-1; 9 bases fit TRBD1. This CDR3 has 15 amino acids. Germline lookup yields CDR1 LNHDA and CDR2 SQIVND (reference sequence). Trimming took 6 bases from V and 2 from J; bases not matched to a gene: 7. The CDR3 sequence is CASRTSTGGNTEAFF. The CDR3 DNA follows: TGTGCCAGTAGGACTTCGACAGGGGGTAACACTGAAGCTTTCTTT.

The V gene is TRBV29-1, the J gene TRBJ2-5; 7 bases are shared with TRBD2. Germline CDR1 and CDR2: SQVTM and ANQGSEA. This CDR3 has 14 amino acids. V lost 0 bases and J lost 9; bases outside the gene matches: 10. CDR3 residues: CSVEDPTLREAQYF. CDR3 nucleotide sequence: TGCAGCGTTGAAGATCCAACACTTCGGGAGGCCCAGTACTTC.